The rows below give T cell receptor beta chains drawn from one sample of a study of human T cells and chemical hapten exposure. MiXCR was run by TCRdb on the RACE reads, yielding one entry per CDR3 protein. The sample has tens of thousands of distinct CDR3 sequences, roughly 9.2% seen once; the top ten hold 2.5% to 4%. Sequencing was performed on whole blood, taken in connection with sensitization to the hapten diphenylcyclopropenone (DPC). The source of these receptors is a woman in her thirties or forties with alopecia areata. Some clones in this sample may be carry-over from other donors' samples. Both conserved end residues are part of each CDR3. A D gene is named only where the DNA matches it firmly. Clone sizes are given selectively: once, few, many, or a class where the clone is expanded.

TRBJ2-7 TRBV28 TRBD1 many TGTGCCAGCAGGCGGACAGGGGGCGCGAACGAGCAGTACTTC CASRRTGGANEQYF
TRBJ1-2 TRBV5-5 TRBD1 many TGTGCCAGCAGCTTGGAACCGACAGGGAACTATGGCTACACCTTC CASSLEPTGNYGYTF
TRBJ2-1 TRBV7-3 NA NA TGTGCCAGCAGCCTCACTCAATACAATGAGCAGTTCTTC CASSLTQYNEQFF
TRBJ2-3 TRBV24-1 TRBD2 many TGTGCCACCAGTGCTAGCGGGGCGACAGATACGCAGTATTTT CATSASGATDTQYF
TRBJ1-5 TRBV4-3 NA NA TGCGCCAGCAGCCGGTACGGCAATCAGCCCCAGCATTTT CASSRYGNQPQHF
TRBJ2-2 TRBV27 NA many TGTGCCAGCAGTCGGGGGAACACCGGGGAGCTGTTTTTT CASSRGNTGELFF
TRBJ2-2 TRBV24-1 NA NA TGTGCCACCAGTGATTTCTCCGCGAACACCGGGGAGCTGTTTTTT CATSDFSANTGELFF
TRBJ2-4 TRBV20-1 TRBD2 few TGCAGTGCCGGGGCTCCTCCCGGGGGGGCGAACATTCAGTACTTC CSAGAPPGGANIQYF
TRBJ2-7 TRBV6-2/TRBV6-3 NA few TGTGCCAGCAGTCAGGGATCCCTCTCCTACGAGCAGTACTTC CASSQGSLSYEQYF
TRBJ1-1 TRBV19 TRBD1 NA TGTGCCAGTAGTAAAGACAGGGGAACTGAAGCTTTCTTT CASSKDRGTEAFF
TRBJ2-7 TRBV4-3 NA NA TGCGCCAGCAGCCAACTTCTTAGGGAGCAGTACTTC CASSQLLREQYF
TRBJ2-3 TRBV4-1 TRBD2 NA TGCGCCAGCAGCCGGGGACTAGCAGATACGCAGTATTTT CASSRGLADTQYF
TRBJ2-2 TRBV10-1 NA few TGCGCCAGCGGGCGCAACACCGGGGAGCTGTTTTTT CASGRNTGELFF
TRBJ2-3 TRBV7-8 NA many TGTGCCAGCAGCTTACTTCCCTCTCGCACAGATACGCAGTATTTT CASSLLPSRTDTQYF
TRBJ1-5 TRBV5-5 TRBD1 many TGTGCCAGCAGACCCACTCCGGGACAGGGTTATAGCAATCAGCCCCAGCATTTT CASRPTPGQGYSNQPQHF
TRBJ2-2 TRBV6-5 NA NA TGTGCCAGCAGTTCCGTGACTCTGAACACCGGGGAGCTGTTTTTT CASSSVTLNTGELFF
TRBJ1-5 TRBV20-1 NA many TGCAGTGCTAGAGATATGTGGCAGTCCTATCAGCCCCAGCATTTT CSARDMWQSYQPQHF
TRBJ1-5 TRBV4-1 NA NA TGCGCCAGCAGCCTAAGTGGGGTTGATCAGCCCCAGCATTTT CASSLSGVDQPQHF
TRBJ2-5 TRBV5-5 NA NA TGTGCCAGCAGCTTACCGGTAGCCGGAAAGACCCAGTACTTC CASSLPVAGKTQYF
TRBJ2-1 TRBV4-3 NA many TGCGCCAGCAGCCAAGGGGTTTTAAGTGAGCAGTTCTTC CASSQGVLSEQFF